This T cell receptor beta chain was obtained from a study of somatic reversion in DOCK8 deficiency (dated by TCRdb to about 2020). For the study in its entirety: T cell receptor beta repertoires were compared among DOCK8-deficient patients, DOCK8-revertant patients and healthy volunteers. The study set out to investigate how, in DOCK8 deficiency, somatic reversion of pathogenic DOCK8 variants alters lymphocyte differentiation and function. The DOCK8-deficient patients included in the study had been described in earlier reports. What the authors observed across the whole study: The methods did not specify, sample by sample, whether the source material for each sample was whole blood or PBMCs.

Preparation of the library involved multiplex PCR. One-step amplicon PCR with EuroClonality-NGS primers was used to generate TRB libraries from about 94 ng genomic DNA. Sequencing of the TRB amplicons was done on Illumina MiSeq instruments using 2 x 250 bp version 2 chemistry. As for the original processing: Primary TRB sequence analysis and V(D)J annotation were performed with IMGT/HighV-QUEST. Repertoire diversity and composition were evaluated with VDJtools after nonfunctional clones were removed and downsampling was applied for comparisons between samples. In TCRdb, the public reads were trimmed at Q25 with fastp and aligned with MiXCR, with productive beta chains retained. Each CDR3 protein appears once, grouped with its most common genes and DNA. The V and J calls shown here were made by TCRdb, not taken from the authors' results. Across this sample there are approximately 2,500 distinct CDR3 sequences, with roughly 26% seen only once. The top ten clones comprise more than 9% of the sample.

Based on its abundance in the sample, this clonotype is large (0.1 to 1%). This receptor's antigen is unknown. Base qualities are missing; no much larger clone stands one base away. Healthy control blood was obtained from volunteer donors provided by blood services in Australia and France. For the TCR repertoire analysis, genomic DNA was extracted either from whole blood samples or from PBMCs. Based on the germline V gene, the CDR1 and CDR2 sequences are SGHAT and FQNNGV. The cysteine opens and the phenylalanine closes a CDR3 of 16 amino acids. The sequence is cut down to CDR3 DNA, 48 bases in frame from base 1. V loses 5 bases of germline sequence and J loses 0 bases, and the interval between the two ends is 13 bases.

The TCR was taken from a human donor in good health. Sequenced material: peripheral blood. This chain is built from TRBV11-2 and TRBJ1-4, with an unclear D gene assignment. This receptor has the CDR3 CASSPSGYATNEKLFF. DNA sequence: TGTGCCAGCAGCCCCTCGGGTTACGCAACTAATGAAAAACTGTTTTTT. Beyond the CDR3, the reference TRBV11-2 and TRBJ1-4 genes provide the residues; the full variable domain reads: EAGVAQSPRYKIIEKRQSVAFWCNPISGHATLYWYQQILGQGPKLLIQFQNNGVVDDSQLPKDRFSAERLKGVDSTLKIQPAKLEDSAVYLCASSPSGYATNEKLFFGSGTQLSVL.